Listed below are T cell receptor beta chains from one sample, sequenced in a study of blood T cell repertoires in COVID-19. TCRdb keeps only in-frame clones here, not all; method: immunoSEQ multiplex PCR. This table holds fewer than 300,000 clones, approximately 85% found once. The sample was peripheral blood. The receptors come from a man aged 18 to 30 with active or convalescent COVID-19. Both conserved end residues are part of each CDR3. A D gene is named only where the DNA matches it firmly. For some rows the clone size is stated as once, few or many, or as a class when expanded; others skip it.

TRBJ2-5	-	TRBD2	TRBV12-5	TGTGCTAGTGGTTTGGGGACTAGCGGGGGAAGGGAGACCCAGTACTTC	CASGLGTSGGRETQYF
TRBJ1-4	-	-	TRBV6-5	TGTGCCAGCAGTAAGGACGGGGGACGTAATGAAAAACTGTTTTTT	CASSKDGGRNEKLFF
TRBJ2-2	-	TRBD1	TRBV7-8	TGTGCCAGCAGCCTGGGTAGGGGGCGAGGCGGGGAGCTGTTTTTT	CASSLGRGRGGELFF
TRBJ2-7	-	TRBD1	TRBV12-3/TRBV12-4	TGTGCCAGCAGTAAGGACAGGGGTTACGAGCAGTACTTC	CASSKDRGYEQYF
TRBJ1-6	-	-	TRBV7-9	TGTGCCAGCAGTATACAGAGCTCCTATAATTCACCCCTCCACTTT	CASSIQSSYNSPLHF
TRBJ2-3	-	TRBD1	TRBV6-4	TGTGCCAGCAGTGAGCAGACAGGGGGCGGCACAGATACGCAGTATTTT	CASSEQTGGGTDTQYF
TRBJ1-5	once	-	TRBV5-6	TGTGCCAGCAGCGCCGATCCGGGACAGCCCCAGCATTTT	CASSADPGQPQHF
TRBJ2-1	-	-	TRBV12-3/TRBV12-4	TGTGCCAGCGGGGGAGGCGGCTACAATGAGCAGTTCTTC	CASGGGGYNEQFF
TRBJ1-5	once	TRBD1	TRBV6-5	TGTGCCAGCAGCGACCGCGGGACAGGGGATCAGCCCCAGCATTTT	CASSDRGTGDQPQHF
TRBJ2-1	-	TRBD1	TRBV11-2	TGTGCCAGCAGCCCCCCCCCGGACAGGTCCTACAATGAGCAGTTCTTC	CASSPPPDRSYNEQFF
TRBJ1-2	few	-	TRBV4-1	TGCGCCAGCAGCCAAGAGGCTCATTTGGCAGCTAACTATGGCTACACCTTC	CASSQEAHLAANYGYTF
TRBJ1-2	-	TRBD1	TRBV19	TGTGCCAGTAGCTGGACAGGGGAGCTCAGCTATGGCTACACCTTC	CASSWTGELSYGYTF
TRBJ1-4	-	-	TRBV5-1	TGCGCCAGCAGCCTAGGTCCCGGAAATGAAAAACTGTTTTTT	CASSLGPGNEKLFF
TRBJ1-5	-	-	TRBV6-5	TGTGCCACCGCGGGAGGGGGAGCGAGCAATCAGCCCCAGCATTTT	CATAGGGASNQPQHF
TRBJ1-5	few	-	TRBV7-9	TGTGCCAGCAGCTCAGGCTATCAGCCCCAGCATTTT	CASSSGYQPQHF
TRBJ1-5	-	-	TRBV19	TGTGCCAGTACCCCGAATTTAAGAGGGCCCCAGCATTTT	CASTPNLRGPQHF
TRBJ2-1	-	TRBD2	TRBV27	TGTGCCAGCAGTTGGTTCGGGCGGGGGGGATACAATGAGCAGTTCTTC	CASSWFGRGGYNEQFF
TRBJ2-4	-	-	TRBV24-1	TGTGCCACCAGTGACGAGTTGGACATTCAGTACTTC	CATSDELDIQYF
TRBJ2-3	once	TRBD2	TRBV6-6	TGTGCCAGCAGTCCCTCTAGCGGGGGGGATAACACAGATACGCAGTATTTT	CASSPSSGGDNTDTQYF
TRBJ2-3	-	-	TRBV4-3	TGCGCCAGCAGCCAAGGGGAGCCAGATACGCAGTATTTT	CASSQGEPDTQYF
TRBJ1-1	-	-	TRBV27	TGTGCCAGTCGTCGACAGAATACTGAAGCTTTCTTT	CASRRQNTEAFF
TRBJ2-7	-	TRBD1	TRBV20-1	TGCAGTGCTAGTTCTGGGGACAGTGACGAGCAGTACTTC	CSASSGDSDEQYF
TRBJ2-7	-	-	TRBV12-3/TRBV12-4	TGTGCCAGCAGTCCTCCGGGGGTTTACGAGCAGTACTTC	CASSPPGVYEQYF
TRBJ2-3	few	TRBD2	TRBV10-2	TGCGCCAGCAGTCCGGGACTACCGAGCACAGATACGCAGTATTTT	CASSPGLPSTDTQYF
TRBJ2-1	-	-	TRBV9	TGTGCCAGCAGCGCAGGGGACCGGGTAGCCGGCTACAATGAGCAGTTCTTC	CASSAGDRVAGYNEQFF
TRBJ2-7	-	TRBD1	TRBV11-2	TGTGCCAGCAGCTTCGCAGGGGGTCTTCTCTCCTACGAGCAGTACTTC	CASSFAGGLLSYEQYF
TRBJ2-2	-	-	TRBV27	TGTGCCAGCAGCCTCGAGGGGGGGACCGGGGAGCTGTTTTTT	CASSLEGGTGELFF
TRBJ1-1	-	-	TRBV6-6	TGTGCCAGCAGTAAGGGGACACTTGAAGCTTTCTTT	CASSKGTLEAFF
TRBJ2-2	-	TRBD1	TRBV24-1	TGTGCCACCAGTGACCTACCAGCCGGGACAGGGGCCACCGGGGAGCTGTTTTTT	CATSDLPAGTGATGELFF
TRBJ1-6	-	TRBD1	TRBV6-6	TGTGCCAGCAGTTACGAAGGACAGGGGAATTCACCCCTCCACTTT	CASSYEGQGNSPLHF
TRBJ2-2	-	TRBD1	TRBV18	TGTGCCAGCTCACCAACAGGGGGCCCCGGGGAGCTGTTTTTT	CASSPTGGPGELFF
TRBJ1-5	-	TRBD1	TRBV3-1/TRBV3-2	TGTGCCAGCAGCCAAGGAGGACAGGGAAATCAGCCCCAGCATTTT	CASSQGGQGNQPQHF
TRBJ1-5	-	TRBD1	TRBV19	TGTGCCAGTAGTAGGGACAGCCTTAGCAATCAGCCCCAGCATTTT	CASSRDSLSNQPQHF
TRBJ1-2	once	-	TRBV12-3/TRBV12-4	TGTGCCAGCAGACCCGACAGAGACTATGGCTACACCTTC	CASRPDRDYGYTF
TRBJ2-3	-	TRBD1	TRBV18	TGTGCCAGCTCACCACCCCGGACAGGGTTAAGAGATACGCAGTATTTT	CASSPPRTGLRDTQYF
TRBJ2-7	-	TRBD1	TRBV14	TGTGCCAGCAGCGACCGGGACAGGGGGTACGAGCAGTACTTC	CASSDRDRGYEQYF
TRBJ2-3	-	-	TRBV7-3	TGTGCCAGCAGCTTGGGCCCCGGAGATACGCAGTATTTT	CASSLGPGDTQYF
TRBJ1-5	-	-	TRBV4-1	TGCGCCAGCAGCCAAGTCTTGATCGGGACTGTCAGTCCTGTGGCCCAGCATTTT	CASSQVLIGTVSPVAQHF
TRBJ2-5	-	TRBD1	TRBV18	TGTGCCAGCTCACCGGTCGGGACAGGGGGCGCGGAGACCCAGTACTTC	CASSPVGTGGAETQYF
TRBJ2-5	-	TRBD1	TRBV5-1	TGCGCCAGCAGCCAAGGGACAGACCGAGAGACCCAGTACTTC	CASSQGTDRETQYF
TRBJ2-5	-	TRBD2	TRBV5-1	TGCGCCAGCAGCCAAGGGACTACCCCCCAAGAGACCCAGTACTTC	CASSQGTTPQETQYF
TRBJ1-5	-	-	TRBV6-1	TGTGCCAGCAGTGATCGGGGGGCTACTCAGCCCCAGCATTTT	CASSDRGATQPQHF